The clone carrying this T cell receptor (beta chain) was found a few times. The antigen is undetermined. This entry comes from a study of blood T cells in healthy people across ages. The study, taken as a whole, reports: Strong correlation linked observed beta diversity and percent naive T cells.

J lost 7 bases, V lost 1 base, and 7 bases had no gene match. Looked up from germline, CDR1 is SQVTM and CDR2 is ANQGSEA. The CDR3 spans 14 residues. It was with a sample-barcoded 5' primer and a J-beta primer mix that a second PCR of roughly 6 to 12 cycles was run. Each CDR3 protein is one row after TCRdb ran MiXCR on the 5' RACE reads. The table has 800,000 to 900,000 distinct CDR3 sequences, 60% to 80% seen once; the top ten hold about a quarter. The chain joins TRBV29-1 to TRBJ1-2, with TRBD1 matching 9 bases. Source material: blood. The sequence derives from a man younger than 45 in good health. The CDR3 sequence: CSVEGPTGGGGYTF. CDR3 bases: TGCAGCGTTGAAGGTCCGACAGGGGGTGGTGGCTACACCTTC.